Below, 7 T cell receptor beta chains from the same sample are listed, as sequenced in a study of long-term antiretroviral therapy in people with HIV. The run of the v3.0 immunoSEQ assay was at survey level. Some clones are missing from TCRdb's copy, which holds only in-frame ones; the method was immunoSEQ multiplex PCR. The data contain about 48,000 clones, around 80% of them singletons. This material consisted of unsorted PBMCs, taken 0.8 years after starting antiretroviral therapy. These receptors originate from a woman aged 18 to 35 with HIV.

The rearrangement links TRBV11-1 to TRBJ2-7; possible D gene TRBD2, 5 bases. Germline CDR1 and CDR2: SGHAT and FQDESV (reference sequence). This CDR3 contains 14 residues. The V end was cut by 2 bases, the J end by 7 bases, with 15 bases between. The CDR3 protein is CASSLTARPGEQYF. The CDR3 DNA sequence: TGTGCCAGCAGCTTAACGGCTAGACCGGGGGAGCAGTACTTC.

This chain links TRBV9 with TRBJ2-5, with 9 bases fitting TRBD2. Trimming removed 0 bases from V and 6 bases from J; junction bases left unmatched: 9. Germline V gene lookup returns CDR1 SGDLS and CDR2 YYNGEE. The CDR3 consists of 16 residues. The CDR3 region has the DNA TGTGCCAGCAGCGTAGAGGGTAGCGGGAGTTTGCAGACCCAGTACTTC. This translates into CASSVEGSGSLQTQYF. Full variable domain (rest looked up from reference TRBV9 and TRBJ2-5): DSGVTQTPKHLITATGQRVTLRCSPRSGDLSVYWYQQSLDQGLQFLIQYYNGEERAKGNILERFSAQQFPDLHSELNLSSLELGDSALYFCASSVEGSGSLQTQYFGPGTRLLVL.

V is TRBV5-1 and J is TRBJ2-1, with 9 bases matching TRBD2. CDR3 length equals 19 residues. Unmatched junction bases numbered 14, after V lost 0 bases and J lost 4 bases. Germline CDR1 reads SGHRS; CDR2 reads YFSETQ. In DNA form, the CDR3 reads TGCGCCAGCAGCTTGGCCTGGGGCAGGTTAGCGGGAGAGTACAATGAGCAGTTCTTC. Translation: CASSLAWGRLAGEYNEQFF.

This chain joins TRBV27 and TRBJ1-1; a weak D match, TRBD1 (6 bases). The CDR3 sequence is 15 residues long. Germline V CDR1 and CDR2: MNHEY, SMNVEV (reference sequence). V was pared by 5 bases and J by 2 bases, with 15 bases between. CDR3 nucleotide sequence: TGTGCCAGCAGTCACCACAGGGTAATAAACACTGAAGCTTTCTTT. It encodes CASSHHRVINTEAFF.

This chain links TRBV9 with TRBJ2-6, with D possibly being TRBD1 (6 bases). CDR1 SGDLS and CDR2 YYNGEE come from the germline V gene. The CDR3 has 16 amino acids. Trimming removed 3 bases at V and 0 bases at J, with 10 bases between. CDR3 in amino acids: CASSADSFSGANVLTF. The DNA of the CDR3 is TGTGCCAGCAGCGCGGACAGTTTCTCTGGGGCCAACGTCCTGACTTTC.

V gene TRBV28 combines with J gene TRBJ2-2; 7 bases are a match to TRBD1. Trimming at V came to 6 bases and at J to 7 bases, leaving 11 bases not matched to a gene. In germline, CDR1 is MDHEN, CDR2 SYDVKM. The CDR3 covers 15 residues. CDR3 nucleotides: TGTGCCAGCAGGACGGGACAGCTCCGTGGCGGGGAGCTGTTTTTT. Translating gives CASRTGQLRGGELFF.

The rearrangement joins TRBV7-8 to TRBJ2-5; D ambiguous. CDR3 length: 15 amino acids. Trimming left V 2 bases short and J 1 base short, with 11 bases between. Looked up from germline, CDR1 is SGHVS and CDR2 is FQNEAQ. The CDR3 region is CASSLLRRFQETQYF. In nucleotides, the CDR3 is TGTGCCAGCAGCTTATTAAGGCGGTTCCAAGAGACCCAGTACTTC.